This entry lists 25 T cell receptor beta chains sequenced from one sample in a study of blood T cell repertoires in COVID-19. Using immunoSEQ multiplex PCR, the repertoire was profiled, and TCRdb retains in-frame clones only, with some absent. The table lists approximately 100,000 clones, roughly 80% of them singletons, with roughly 13% in the top ten. Sequences were obtained from peripheral blood. These receptors were taken from an older woman with acute or convalescent COVID-19.

The chain links TRBV7-2 to TRBJ2-5; tentative D call: TRBD2 (6 bases). The CDR3 covers 14 residues. CDR1 is SGHTA, CDR2 FQGNSA, per germline. The V end lost 3 bases, the J end lost 5 bases, and 13 bases lay between the germline ends. The CDR3 nucleotides read TGTGCCAGCAGCTTTACTAGCCCTTGGGAGACCCAGTACTTC. Protein sequence: CASSFTSPWETQYF. The full variable domain, rest sourced from reference TRBV7-2 and TRBJ2-5, is GAGVSQSPSNKVTEKGKDVELRCDPISGHTALYWYRQSLGQGLEFLIYFQGNSAPDKSGLPSDRFSAERTGGSVSTLTIQRTQQEDSAVYLCASSFTSPWETQYFGPGTRLLVL.

V and J are TRBV18 and TRBJ2-3; 12 nucleotides agree with TRBD2. Germline CDR1 and CDR2: KGHSH and LQKENI. The length of the CDR3 is 17 residues. V shed 5 bases and J 2 bases; nucleotides not matched to a gene: 8. This CDR3 is CASSALLAGGHTDTQYF. The CDR3 DNA reads TGTGCCAGCTCAGCCTTACTAGCGGGGGGCCACACAGATACGCAGTATTTT. Full variable domain (rest looked up from reference TRBV18 and TRBJ2-3): NAGVMQNPRHLVRRRGQEARLRCSPMKGHSHVYWYRQLPEEGLKFMVYLQKENIIDESGMPKERFSAEFPKEGPSILRIQQVVRGDSAAYFCASSALLAGGHTDTQYFGPGTRLTVL.

This clone showed up just a few times. The chain combines TRBV11-3 with TRBJ2-2; 8 bases line up with TRBD1. Trimming removed 6 bases from V and 5 bases from J; junction bases left unmatched: 5. This CDR3 has 14 amino acids. Per germline, CDR1 SGHNT and CDR2 YENEEA. This chain's CDR3 is CASRTDRATGELFF. CDR3 DNA: TGTGCCAGCAGAACGGACAGGGCGACCGGGGAGCTGTTTTTT.

This clone showed up just a few times. The chain has TRBV11-2 and TRBJ2-1; 9 nucleotides match TRBD1. Germline V gives CDR1 SGHAT, CDR2 FQNNGV. The CDR3 length is 18 residues. V shed 1 base and J 6 bases; nucleotides not matched to a gene: 13. CDR3 nucleotide sequence: TGTGCCAGCAGCTTAGTGCCCGGGACAGGGAGGTTGGGCAATGAGCAGTTCTTC. Its translation is CASSLVPGTGRLGNEQFF.

The V and J genes are TRBV5-1 and TRBJ2-2; weak D call: TRBD1 (6 bases). Per germline, CDR1 SGHRS and CDR2 YFSETQ. V was shortened by 3 bases and J by 3 bases, with 12 bases between the two germline ends. The CDR3 covers 15 residues. The CDR3 is CASSWGHGDTGELFF. The CDR3 region has the DNA TGCGCCAGCAGCTGGGGACATGGTGACACCGGGGAGCTGTTTTTT.

V gene TRBV19 combines with J gene TRBJ2-1, with 10 bases that match TRBD2. In germline, CDR1 is LNHDA, CDR2 SQIVND (reference sequence). This CDR3 has 16 residues. Unmatched junction bases numbered 14, after V lost 5 bases and J lost 10 bases. The CDR3 DNA follows: TGTGCCAGTAGTCTCCGAGCGGGGGGGCCGTCAGGGGAGCAGTTCTTC. Residues: CASSLRAGGPSGEQFF.

The CDR3 spells CASEPGQGANYGYTF. DNA for the CDR3: TGTGCCAGCGAGCCGGGACAGGGGGCTAACTATGGCTACACCTTC. This rearrangement joins TRBV2 to TRBJ1-2, with 11 bases fitting TRBD1. Germline trimming cut 8 bases from V and 0 bases from J; bases unmatched to any gene: 5. This CDR3 is 15 amino acids long. The germline V gene has CDR1 SNHLY and CDR2 FYNNEI.

The count of this clone is one. The chain has TRBV19 and TRBJ1-1; TRBD1 is a possible D gene (5 bases). The V end lost 6 bases, the J end lost 11 bases, and 16 bases lay between the germline ends. The CDR3 is 12 amino acids. From germline, CDR1 is LNHDA and CDR2 SQIVND (reference sequence). CDR3 region: CASSPREGSAFF. The CDR3, as DNA: TGTGCCAGTAGCCCAAGGGAGGGGAGCGCTTTCTTT.

This sequence joins TRBV20-1 and TRBJ2-7; D call uncertain. The CDR3 consists of 11 residues. The germline V gene encodes CDR1 DFQATT and CDR2 SNEGSKA (reference sequence). The V gene lost 4 bases and the J gene lost 0 bases, with 4 bases spanning the gap. The CDR3 DNA reads TGCAGTGCTATATCCTCCTACGAGCAGTACTTC. This encodes CSAISSYEQYF.

The chain links TRBV19 to TRBJ1-5, with 7 bases fitting TRBD1. V lost 4 bases, J lost 9 bases, and 15 bases stayed unmatched. The length of the CDR3 is 16 residues. Germline-derived CDR1 and CDR2 are LNHDA and SQIVND (reference sequence). The CDR3: CASSTADRAPSPPQHF. The CDR3 nucleotides read TGTGCCAGTAGTACCGCCGACAGGGCCCCTTCTCCGCCCCAGCATTTT.

This chain links TRBV28 with TRBJ1-2; the match to TRBD1 covers 8 bases. This CDR3 comprises 12 residues. CDR1 is MDHEN, CDR2 SYDVKM, per germline. With V trimmed by 5 bases and J by 8 bases, 4 bases remained unmatched. CDR3 sequence (DNA): TGTGCCAGCAGTGGACAGGGACGAGGCTACACCTTC. It specifies CASSGQGRGYTF.

The CDR3 DNA reads as TGTGCCAGCAGCCGGAGCTCTGGGGCCAACGTCCTGACTTTC. It codes for CASSRSSGANVLTF. The rearrangement joins TRBV7-2 to TRBJ2-6; D gene unclear. V was pared by 5 bases and J by 0 bases, with 5 bases between. The CDR3 has 14 amino acids. CDR1 is SGHTA and CDR2 is FQGNSA in the germline V gene.

The chain employs TRBV19 and TRBJ1-4; possibly TRBD1 for D (6 bases). The V end was cut by 3 bases, the J end by 4 bases, with 15 bases between. Germline V gene sequence: CDR1 LNHDA, CDR2 SQIVND (reference sequence). The CDR3 length is 16 residues. The CDR3 nucleotides read TGTGCCAGTAGTATCCGGGACACGGGGATTAATGAAAAACTGTTTTTT. Amino acid sequence: CASSIRDTGINEKLFF.

The chain has TRBV28 and TRBJ1-6; D is possibly TRBD1 (5 bases). Trimming removed 1 base from V and 9 bases from J, with 19 bases in between. Germline V gene data show CDR1 as MDHEN and CDR2 as SYDVKM. CDR3 size: 17 residues. The CDR3 region is CASSLFHGPGQFSPLHF. CDR3 sequence (DNA): TGTGCCAGCAGTTTATTCCATGGCCCAGGGCAGTTTTCACCCCTCCACTTT.

The V and J genes are TRBV28 and TRBJ2-3, with 13 bases identical to TRBD2. The length of the CDR3 is 15 residues. Germline CDR1 reads MDHEN; CDR2 reads SYDVKM. Losses at the gene ends were 4 bases for V and 9 bases for J; bases not matched to a gene: 7. CDR3 sequence: CASSSVGLAGRTQYF. Written as DNA, the CDR3 is TGTGCCAGCAGTTCAGTGGGACTAGCGGGAAGGACGCAGTATTTT.

The chain carries TRBV5-4 and TRBJ1-1, with D perhaps matching TRBD1 (6 bases). CDR1 is SGHNT and CDR2 is YYREEE in the germline V gene (reference sequence). This CDR3 spans 14 amino acids. V was trimmed by 3 bases and J by 3 bases, leaving 12 bases between them. Written as DNA, the CDR3 is TGTGCCAGCAGCTCTGACCCAGGGGACACTGAAGCTTTCTTT. It is translated as CASSSDPGDTEAFF.

The V call is TRBV20-1, the J call TRBJ1-6; possible D gene TRBD1, 6 bases. The CDR3 is 15 residues long. V shed 3 bases and J shed 8 bases, with 17 bases lying between them. CDR1 DFQATT and CDR2 SNEGSKA come from the germline V gene (reference sequence). CDR3 in DNA: TGCAGTGCTAGTTCTGGGGGCGCGGGTTATTCACCCCTCCACTTT. This encodes CSASSGGAGYSPLHF.

The sample holds a few counts of this clone. The chain joins TRBV9 to TRBJ1-4; no clear D gene. Trimming pared 0 bases from V and 13 bases from J, leaving 22 bases between. The CDR3 contains 16 residues. Germline values: CDR1 SGDLS, CDR2 YYNGEE. This chain's CDR3 is CASSVDGGFGLRRLFF. The DNA of the CDR3 is TGTGCCAGCAGCGTAGATGGAGGCTTCGGATTGAGAAGACTGTTTTTT.

The chain couples TRBV19 to TRBJ2-1, with D perhaps matching TRBD1 (6 bases). Trimming shortened V by 5 bases and J by 13 bases, and 18 bases separated the two germline ends. CDR3 size: 13 residues. The germline V gene encodes CDR1 LNHDA and CDR2 SQIVND (reference sequence). The CDR3 protein is CASSPQLRGRQFF. The CDR3 DNA follows: TGTGCCAGTAGTCCCCAGCTAAGGGGGAGACAGTTCTTC.

In nucleotides, the CDR3 is TGTGCCAGCAGCTTAGCCGGGACAGGAGGTGTCAATGAGCAGTTCTTC. The encoded protein is CASSLAGTGGVNEQFF. The V and J genes are TRBV7-2 and TRBJ2-1; 8 positions agree with TRBD1. Per germline, CDR1 SGHTA and CDR2 FQGNSA. This CDR3 has 16 residues. V was pared by 0 bases and J by 6 bases, with 7 bases of the junction left unmatched.

This chain joins TRBV5-4 and TRBJ2-4; 15 bases agree with TRBD2. Germline V lookup: CDR1 SGHNT, CDR2 YYREEE (reference sequence). With 3 bases clipped from V and 0 bases from J, the junction kept 7 bases outside the gene matches. This CDR3 comprises 19 residues. CDR3 in DNA: TGTGCCAGCAGCTATGGGGGACTAGCGGGGGGACTAGCCAAAAACATTCAGTACTTC. Amino acid sequence: CASSYGGLAGGLAKNIQYF.

The chain combines TRBV6-5 with TRBJ2-3; D is perhaps TRBD1 (6 bases). V was cut by 4 bases and J by 5 bases, with 19 bases left in between. The CDR3 consists of 16 residues. Germline values: CDR1 MNHEY, CDR2 SVGAGI. The CDR3 protein is CASSSGTTGKIDTQYF. CDR3 bases: TGTGCCAGCAGTTCAGGGACAACAGGGAAGATAGATACGCAGTATTTT.

The CDR3 here is CASSLTGGETQYF. The CDR3 nucleotides read TGTGCCAGCAGCTTGACAGGGGGAGAGACCCAGTACTTC. The chain combines TRBV5-4 with TRBJ2-5, with 8 bases lining up with TRBD1. The CDR3 is made up of 13 amino acids. Per germline, CDR1 SGHNT and CDR2 YYREEE (reference sequence). The junction had 0 bases not matched to a gene; V was cut back by 1 base and J by 4 bases. Variable domain in full (rest from reference TRBV5-4 and TRBJ2-5): ETGVTQSPTHLIKTRGQQVTLRCSSQSGHNTVSWYQQALGQGPQFIFQYYREEENGRGNFPPRFSGLQFPNYSSELNVNALELDDSALYLCASSLTGGETQYFGPGTRLLVL.

The sample holds one count of this clone. This chain uses TRBV7-2 with TRBJ1-5, with D uncertain. The CDR3 loop spans 13 amino acids. Germline V gene lookup returns CDR1 SGHTA and CDR2 FQGNSA. V lost 1 base, J lost 5 bases, and 6 bases lay in between. CDR3 protein: CASSLERDQPQHF. The CDR3 DNA sequence: TGTGCCAGCAGCTTAGAACGGGATCAGCCCCAGCATTTT.

The V call is TRBV5-1, the J call TRBJ2-7; D not resolved. Trimming shortened V by 0 bases and J by 0 bases, and 7 bases separated the two germline ends. The CDR3 totals 14 residues. CDR1 and CDR2 from the germline V gene are SGHRS and YFSETQ. CDR3 sequence (DNA): TGCGCCAGCAGCTTGGTCCCGGGCTCCTACGAGCAGTACTTC. Translation gives CASSLVPGSYEQYF.